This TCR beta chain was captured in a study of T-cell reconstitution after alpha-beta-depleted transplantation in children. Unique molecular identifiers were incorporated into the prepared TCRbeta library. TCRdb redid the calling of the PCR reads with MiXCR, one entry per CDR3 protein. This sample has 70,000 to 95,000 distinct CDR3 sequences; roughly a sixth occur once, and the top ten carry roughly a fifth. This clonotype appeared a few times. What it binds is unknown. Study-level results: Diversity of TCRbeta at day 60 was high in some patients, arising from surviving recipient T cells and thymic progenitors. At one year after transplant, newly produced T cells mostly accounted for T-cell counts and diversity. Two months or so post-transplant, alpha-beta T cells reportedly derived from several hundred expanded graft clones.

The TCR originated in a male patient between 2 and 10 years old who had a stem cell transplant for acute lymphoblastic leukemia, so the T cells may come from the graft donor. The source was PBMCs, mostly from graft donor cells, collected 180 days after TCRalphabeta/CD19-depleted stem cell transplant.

The DNA of the CDR3 is TGTGCTACCGTGTCGGCTAACACTGAAGCTTTCTTT. Protein sequence: CATVSANTEAFF. The chain combines TRBV28 with TRBJ1-1; D remains unclear. Germline V gene lookup returns CDR1 MDHEN and CDR2 SYDVKM. CDR3 length: 12 residues.